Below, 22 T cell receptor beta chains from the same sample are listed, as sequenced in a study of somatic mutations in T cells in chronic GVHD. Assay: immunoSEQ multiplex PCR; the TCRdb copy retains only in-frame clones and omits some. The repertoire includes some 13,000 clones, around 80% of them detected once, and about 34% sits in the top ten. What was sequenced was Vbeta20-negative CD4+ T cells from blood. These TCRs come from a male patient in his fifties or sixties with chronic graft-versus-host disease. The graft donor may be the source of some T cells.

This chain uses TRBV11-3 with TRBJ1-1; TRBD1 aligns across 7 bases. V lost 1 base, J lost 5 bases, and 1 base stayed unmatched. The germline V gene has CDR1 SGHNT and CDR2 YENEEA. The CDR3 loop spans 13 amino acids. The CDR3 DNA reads TGTGCCAGCAGCTTAGCGACAGGGACTGAAGCTTTCTTT. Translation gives CASSLATGTEAFF.

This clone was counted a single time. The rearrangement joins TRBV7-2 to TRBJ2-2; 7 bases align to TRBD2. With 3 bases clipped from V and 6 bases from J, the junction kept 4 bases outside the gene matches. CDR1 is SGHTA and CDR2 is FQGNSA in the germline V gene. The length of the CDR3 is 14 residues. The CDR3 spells CASSFGGGPGELFF. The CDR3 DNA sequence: TGTGCCAGCAGCTTTGGGGGAGGGCCCGGGGAGCTGTTTTTT.

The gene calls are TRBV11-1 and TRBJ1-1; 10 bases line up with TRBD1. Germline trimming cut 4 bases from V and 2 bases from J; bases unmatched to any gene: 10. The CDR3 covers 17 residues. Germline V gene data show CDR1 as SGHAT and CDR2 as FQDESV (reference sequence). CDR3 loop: CASSSGATGGQNTEAFF. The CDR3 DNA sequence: TGTGCCAGCAGCTCCGGGGCGACAGGGGGCCAAAACACTGAAGCTTTCTTT.

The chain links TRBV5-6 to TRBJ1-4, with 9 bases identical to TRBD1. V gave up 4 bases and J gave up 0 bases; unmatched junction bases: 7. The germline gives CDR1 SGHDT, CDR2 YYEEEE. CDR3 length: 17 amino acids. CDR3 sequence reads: CASSIQGARATNEKLFF. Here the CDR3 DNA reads TGTGCCAGCAGCATACAGGGGGCGAGAGCAACTAATGAAAAACTGTTTTTT.

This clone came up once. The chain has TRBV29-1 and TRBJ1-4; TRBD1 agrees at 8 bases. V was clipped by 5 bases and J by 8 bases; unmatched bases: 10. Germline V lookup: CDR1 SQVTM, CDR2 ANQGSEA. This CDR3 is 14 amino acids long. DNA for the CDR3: TGCAGCGTTTCCCTCGGACAGGGAGGGGAAAAACTGTTTTTT. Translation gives CSVSLGQGGEKLFF.

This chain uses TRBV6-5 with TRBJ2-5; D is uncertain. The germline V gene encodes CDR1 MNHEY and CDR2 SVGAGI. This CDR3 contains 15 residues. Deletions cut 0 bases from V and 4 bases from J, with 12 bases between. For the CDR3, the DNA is TGTGCCAGCAGTTACTCGGCCAGCCCTAGAGAGACCCAGTACTTC. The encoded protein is CASSYSASPRETQYF.

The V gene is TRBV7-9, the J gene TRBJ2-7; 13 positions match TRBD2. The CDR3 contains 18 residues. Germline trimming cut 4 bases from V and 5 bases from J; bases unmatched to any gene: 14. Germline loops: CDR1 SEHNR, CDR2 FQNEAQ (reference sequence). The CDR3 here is CASSSGTGLAGVSHEQYF. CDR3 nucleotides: TGTGCCAGCAGCTCTGGGACCGGACTAGCGGGAGTTTCCCACGAGCAGTACTTC.

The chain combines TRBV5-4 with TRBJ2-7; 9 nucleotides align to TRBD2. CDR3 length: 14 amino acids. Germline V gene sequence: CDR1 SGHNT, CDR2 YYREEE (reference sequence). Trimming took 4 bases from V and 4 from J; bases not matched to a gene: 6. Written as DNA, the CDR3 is TGTGCCAGCAGCAGTGGGACTAGCCTATACGAGCAGTACTTC. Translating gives CASSSGTSLYEQYF. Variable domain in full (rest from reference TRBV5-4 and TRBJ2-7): ETGVTQSPTHLIKTRGQQVTLRCSSQSGHNTVSWYQQALGQGPQFIFQYYREEENGRGNFPPRFSGLQFPNYSSELNVNALELDDSALYLCASSSGTSLYEQYFGPGTRLTVT.

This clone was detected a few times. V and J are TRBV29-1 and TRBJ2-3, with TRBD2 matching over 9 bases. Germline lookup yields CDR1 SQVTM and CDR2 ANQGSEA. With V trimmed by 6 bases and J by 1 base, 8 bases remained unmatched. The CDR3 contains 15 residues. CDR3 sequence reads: CSVAKREAGTDTQYF. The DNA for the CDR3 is TGCAGCGTAGCCAAGCGGGAGGCGGGCACAGATACGCAGTATTTT.

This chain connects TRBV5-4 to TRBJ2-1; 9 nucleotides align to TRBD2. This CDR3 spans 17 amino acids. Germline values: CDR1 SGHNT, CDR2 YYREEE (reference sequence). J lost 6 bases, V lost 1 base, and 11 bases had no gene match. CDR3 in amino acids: CASSLIGGGGAGNEQFF. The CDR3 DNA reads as TGTGCCAGCAGCTTGATTGGTGGCGGGGGGGCAGGCAATGAGCAGTTCTTC. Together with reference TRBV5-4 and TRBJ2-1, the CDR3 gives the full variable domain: ETGVTQSPTHLIKTRGQQVTLRCSSQSGHNTVSWYQQALGQGPQFIFQYYREEENGRGNFPPRFSGLQFPNYSSELNVNALELDDSALYLCASSLIGGGGAGNEQFFGPGTRLTVL.

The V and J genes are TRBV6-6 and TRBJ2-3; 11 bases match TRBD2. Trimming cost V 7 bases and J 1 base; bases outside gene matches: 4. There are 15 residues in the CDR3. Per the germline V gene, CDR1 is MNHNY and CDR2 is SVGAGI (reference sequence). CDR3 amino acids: CASTGTSGRTDTQYF. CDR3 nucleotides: TGTGCCAGCACCGGGACTAGCGGCCGCACAGATACGCAGTATTTT.

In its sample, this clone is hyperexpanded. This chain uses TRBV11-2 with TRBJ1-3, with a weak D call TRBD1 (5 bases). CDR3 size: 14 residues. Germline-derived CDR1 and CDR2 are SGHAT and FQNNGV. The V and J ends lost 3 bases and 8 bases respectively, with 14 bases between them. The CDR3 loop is CASSLEGNGDTIYF. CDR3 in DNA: TGTGCCAGCAGCTTGGAGGGGAATGGGGACACCATATATTTT.

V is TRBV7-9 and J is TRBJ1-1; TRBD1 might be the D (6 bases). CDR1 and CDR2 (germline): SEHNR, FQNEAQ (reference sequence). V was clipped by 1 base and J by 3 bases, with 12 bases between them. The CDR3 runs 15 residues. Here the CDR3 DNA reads TGTGCCAGCAGCTTAGGGGGGCCGTCGGACACTGAAGCTTTCTTT. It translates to CASSLGGPSDTEAFF.

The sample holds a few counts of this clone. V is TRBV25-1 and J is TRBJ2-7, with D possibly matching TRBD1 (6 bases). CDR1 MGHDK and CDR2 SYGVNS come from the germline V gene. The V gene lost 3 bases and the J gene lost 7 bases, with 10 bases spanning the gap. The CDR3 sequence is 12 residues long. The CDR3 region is CASSDRGEEQYF. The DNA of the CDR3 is TGTGCCAGCAGTGACAGGGGCGAGGAGCAGTACTTC.

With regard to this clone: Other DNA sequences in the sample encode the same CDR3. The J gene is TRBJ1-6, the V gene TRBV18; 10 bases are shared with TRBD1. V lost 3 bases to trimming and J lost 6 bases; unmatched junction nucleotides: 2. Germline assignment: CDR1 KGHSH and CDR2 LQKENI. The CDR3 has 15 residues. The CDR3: CASSPTGGSNSPLHF. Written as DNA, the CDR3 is TGTGCCAGCTCACCGACAGGGGGCTCTAATTCACCCCTCCACTTT.

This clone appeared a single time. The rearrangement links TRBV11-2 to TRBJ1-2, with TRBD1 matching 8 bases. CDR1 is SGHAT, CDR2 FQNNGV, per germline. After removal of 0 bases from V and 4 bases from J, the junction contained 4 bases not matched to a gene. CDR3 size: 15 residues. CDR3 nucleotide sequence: TGTGCCAGCAGCTTAGACCGGACAGGGACCTATGGCTACACCTTC. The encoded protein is CASSLDRTGTYGYTF.

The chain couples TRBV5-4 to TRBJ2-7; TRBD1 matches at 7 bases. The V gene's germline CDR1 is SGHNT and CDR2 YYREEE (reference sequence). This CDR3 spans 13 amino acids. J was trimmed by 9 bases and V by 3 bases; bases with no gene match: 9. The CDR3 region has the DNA TGTGCCAGCAGCTCAATCCGGACAGGAGGGCAGTACTTC. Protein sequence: CASSSIRTGGQYF.

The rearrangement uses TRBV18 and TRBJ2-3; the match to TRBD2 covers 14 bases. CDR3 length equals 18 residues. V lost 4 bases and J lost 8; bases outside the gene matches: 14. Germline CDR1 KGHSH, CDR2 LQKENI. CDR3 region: CASSLRTSGGKIPPTQYF. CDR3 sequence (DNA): TGTGCCAGCTCACTGAGGACTAGCGGGGGGAAAATCCCTCCTACGCAGTATTTT. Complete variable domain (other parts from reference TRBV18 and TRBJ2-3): NAGVMQNPRHLVRRRGQEARLRCSPMKGHSHVYWYRQLPEEGLKFMVYLQKENIIDESGMPKERFSAEFPKEGPSILRIQQVVRGDSAAYFCASSLRTSGGKIPPTQYFGPGTRLTVL.

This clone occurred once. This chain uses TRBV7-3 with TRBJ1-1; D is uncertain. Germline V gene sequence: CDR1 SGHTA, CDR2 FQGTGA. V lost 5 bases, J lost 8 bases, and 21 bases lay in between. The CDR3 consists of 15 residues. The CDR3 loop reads CASSPSGRALSEAFF. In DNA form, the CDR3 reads TGTGCCAGCAGCCCTTCCGGGAGGGCTCTATCCGAAGCTTTCTTT.

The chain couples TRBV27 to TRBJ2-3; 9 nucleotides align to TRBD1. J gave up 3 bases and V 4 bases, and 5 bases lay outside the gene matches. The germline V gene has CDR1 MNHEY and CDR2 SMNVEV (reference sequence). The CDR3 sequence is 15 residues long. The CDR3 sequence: CASSYGQGLTDTQYF. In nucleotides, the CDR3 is TGTGCCAGCAGTTACGGACAGGGGTTAACAGATACGCAGTATTTT.

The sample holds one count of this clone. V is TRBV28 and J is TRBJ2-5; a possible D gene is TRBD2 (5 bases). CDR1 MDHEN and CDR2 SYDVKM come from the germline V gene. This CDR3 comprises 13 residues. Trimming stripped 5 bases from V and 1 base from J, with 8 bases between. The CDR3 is CASSPGLQETQYF. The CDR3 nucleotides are TGTGCCAGCAGTCCTGGACTCCAAGAGACCCAGTACTTC.

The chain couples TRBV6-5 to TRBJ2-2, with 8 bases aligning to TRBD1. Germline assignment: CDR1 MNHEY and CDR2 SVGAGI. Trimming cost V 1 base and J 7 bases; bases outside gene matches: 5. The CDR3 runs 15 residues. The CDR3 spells CASSYWGRGLGELFF. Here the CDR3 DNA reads TGTGCCAGCAGTTACTGGGGCAGGGGGCTCGGGGAGCTGTTTTTT.